The rows below give T cell receptor beta chains drawn from one sample of a study of PD-1 blockade in classical Hodgkin lymphoma. The assay was immunoSEQ multiplex PCR, and TCRdb's table has in-frame clones only and misses some. The data contain almost 8,500 clones, 82% of them singletons. The material sequenced was CD8+ T cells from blood, taken before the fourth cycle of nivolumab. The receptor set was obtained from a human donor with classical Hodgkin lymphoma. Each CDR3 is given with its conserved first and last residue. Fields, in order: CDR3 length, J gene, clone size, V gene, D gene, CDR3 protein, CDR3 DNA. The D gene is left open where the match is weak. Size values are once, few and many counts, or a class for expanded clones, and some rows have none.

17,TRBJ1-3,-,TRBV28,-,CASSLNWGPPSGNTIYF,TGTGCCAGCAGTTTAAATTGGGGCCCCCCCTCTGGAAACACCATATATTTT
19,TRBJ2-1,-,TRBV29-1,TRBD1,CSVESFSAGGTSSYNEQFF,TGCAGCGTTGAATCCTTTTCAGCAGGGGGCACGAGCTCCTACAATGAGCAGTTCTTC
14,TRBJ2-5,-,TRBV7-8,-,CASSPGRGQETQYF,TGTGCCAGCAGCCCCGGGCGGGGCCAAGAGACCCAGTACTTC
14,TRBJ1-2,-,TRBV27,-,CASSGLQGDYGYTF,TGTGCCAGCAGTGGCCTACAGGGAGACTATGGCTACACCTTC
15,TRBJ2-1,-,TRBV6-4,TRBD1,CASGETGDSYNEQFF,TGTGCCAGCGGCGAGACAGGGGACTCCTACAATGAGCAGTTCTTC
20,TRBJ2-4,once,TRBV5-1,TRBD2,CASSLRPGTSGGAAKNIQYF,TGCGCCAGCAGCTTACGTCCCGGGACTAGCGGGGGGGCCGCCAAAAACATTCAGTACTTC
13,TRBJ1-4,-,TRBV30,-,CAWGATTNEKLFF,TGTGCCTGGGGGGCCACAACTAATGAAAAACTGTTTTTT
12,TRBJ2-3,-,TRBV25-1,TRBD2,CASSDLAGTQYF,TGTGCCAGCAGTGATTTAGCGGGAACGCAGTATTTT
14,TRBJ1-1,-,TRBV27,TRBD1,CASSHIRGFFEAFF,TGTGCCAGCAGCCACATCAGGGGGTTTTTTGAAGCTTTCTTT
14,TRBJ2-5,-,TRBV5-1,-,CASSSAGRGETQYF,TGCGCCAGCAGCTCCGCTGGTCGGGGGGAGACCCAGTACTTC
17,TRBJ2-7,-,TRBV7-9,-,CASSLALGGVGSYEQYF,TGTGCCAGCAGCTTAGCGCTGGGCGGCGTGGGCTCCTACGAGCAGTACTTC
15,TRBJ2-7,-,TRBV4-2,-,CASSLLGGVPYEQYF,TGTGCCAGCAGCCTCTTAGGCGGGGTCCCCTACGAGCAGTACTTC
13,TRBJ2-7,-,TRBV19,-,CASSWDGAYEQYF,TGTGCCAGTAGCTGGGACGGAGCCTACGAGCAGTACTTC
16,TRBJ1-2,-,TRBV30,-,CAWSGQDTSTNYGYTF,TGCGCCTGGAGTGGGCAAGACACCTCCACTAACTATGGCTACACCTTC
17,TRBJ2-1,-,TRBV18,TRBD2,CASSPTSGGFSYNEQFF,TGTGCCAGCTCACCGACTAGCGGGGGATTCTCCTACAATGAGCAGTTCTTC
14,TRBJ2-3,-,TRBV6-4,-,CASSERGATDTQYF,TGTGCCAGCAGTGAGAGGGGGGCCACAGATACGCAGTATTTT
14,TRBJ1-2,large,TRBV27,TRBD1,CASSLTGTGDGYTF,TGTGCCAGCAGTCTCACCGGGACAGGGGATGGCTACACCTTC
12,TRBJ2-1,-,TRBV5-1,-,CASSFRGEEQFF,TGCGCCAGCAGCTTCAGGGGAGAGGAGCAGTTCTTC
16,TRBJ2-1,-,TRBV6-1,-,CASSERRGESYNEQFF,TGTGCCAGCAGTGAAAGGAGGGGAGAGTCCTACAATGAGCAGTTCTTC
18,TRBJ2-6,-,TRBV4-1,TRBD1,CASSQGGTGIGGANVLTF,TGCGCCAGCAGCCAAGGAGGGACAGGGATCGGTGGGGCCAACGTCCTGACTTTC
14,TRBJ1-6,-,TRBV7-9,-,CASSLVLNNSPLHF,TGTGCCAGCAGCTTAGTGTTGAATAATTCACCCCTCCACTTT
15,TRBJ2-5,-,TRBV13,-,CASSLEGGPGETQYF,TGTGCCAGCAGCTTAGAAGGGGGGCCAGGGGAGACCCAGTACTTC
12,TRBJ1-6,-,TRBV28,-,CASTPPRGPLHF,TGTGCCAGCACCCCACCACGGGGCCCCCTCCACTTT
14,TRBJ2-1,-,TRBV5-1,-,CASSLGQQENEQFF,TGCGCCAGCAGCTTAGGACAGCAGGAGAATGAGCAGTTCTTC
16,TRBJ2-5,few,TRBV2,-,CASSEWLTGEQETQYF,TGTGCCAGCAGTGAATGGTTGACAGGAGAACAAGAGACCCAGTACTTC
12,TRBJ1-2,-,TRBV6-5,-,CASSYSIGGYTF,TGTGCCAGCAGTTACTCGATCGGGGGCTACACCTTC
13,TRBJ2-7,-,TRBV19,TRBD2,CASSFSGAYEQYF,TGTGCCAGTAGTTTTAGCGGGGCCTACGAGCAGTACTTC
15,TRBJ1-2,few,TRBV11-3,-,CASSLEERTGDGYTF,TGTGCCAGCAGCTTAGAGGAGCGGACGGGGGATGGCTACACCTTC
14,TRBJ2-1,medium-sized,TRBV7-2,-,CASSVGTPYNEQFF,TGTGCCAGCAGCGTCGGGACTCCATACAATGAGCAGTTCTTC
14,TRBJ1-2,-,TRBV6-1,-,CASIGAGMGYGYTF,TGTGCCAGCATCGGGGCAGGAATGGGATATGGCTACACCTTC
14,TRBJ2-3,-,TRBV6-1,-,CASPGPRGTDTQYF,TGTGCCAGCCCGGGGCCCCGGGGGACAGATACGCAGTATTTT
16,TRBJ1-4,-,TRBV4-1,-,CASSHYPGSANEKLFF,TGCGCCAGCAGCCATTACCCGGGATCCGCTAATGAAAAACTGTTTTTT
15,TRBJ1-1,-,TRBV5-1,-,CASSLLGNQNTEAFF,TGCGCCAGCAGCTTACTCGGCAATCAGAACACTGAAGCTTTCTTT
12,TRBJ2-1,few,TRBV4-1,-,CASSQAGSVRIF,TGCGCCAGCAGCCAAGCCGGGTCGGTGAGGATCTTC
15,TRBJ2-7,-,TRBV4-1,TRBD2,CASSQHSGGAYEQYF,TGCGCCAGCAGCCAACATAGCGGGGGGGCCTACGAGCAGTACTTC